This is a list of T cell receptor beta chains from one sample in a study of PD-1 and CTLA-4 blockade in melanoma. Here immunoSEQ multiplex PCR was the method, and the copy in TCRdb shows in-frame clones only, minus some. This table holds about 11,000 clones, around four fifths found once. Sequenced here: CD8+ T cells from peripheral blood, sampled from a patient given anti-PD-1 treatment. Source of these receptors: a human donor with melanoma. Each CDR3 is given with its conserved first and last residue. A D gene is named only where the DNA matches it firmly. Size values are once, few and many counts, or a class for expanded clones, and some rows have none.

CDR3 DNA: TGTGCCAGCAGCGTAGGAGCAACCGGGGAGCTGTTTTTT; CDR3 protein: CASSVGATGELFF; clone size: NA; J gene: TRBJ2-2; V gene: TRBV9; D gene: NA; CDR3 length: 13
CDR3 DNA: TGTGCCTGGAGTACCAGGCTCCCCTACGAGCAGTACTTC; CDR3 protein: CAWSTRLPYEQYF; clone size: NA; J gene: TRBJ2-7; V gene: TRBV30; D gene: NA; CDR3 length: 13
CDR3 DNA: TGCGCCAGCAGCCAAGATGGTGACTACTACGAGCAGTACTTC; CDR3 protein: CASSQDGDYYEQYF; clone size: NA; J gene: TRBJ2-7; V gene: TRBV4-3; D gene: NA; CDR3 length: 14
CDR3 DNA: TGTGCCAGCAGTGATGACCTGTTCTCCTATAATTCACCCCTCCACTTT; CDR3 protein: CASSDDLFSYNSPLHF; clone size: NA; J gene: TRBJ1-6; V gene: TRBV6-1; D gene: NA; CDR3 length: 16
CDR3 DNA: TGTGCCAGCAGCATCGGACGGGACACTGAAGCTTTCTTT; CDR3 protein: CASSIGRDTEAFF; clone size: NA; J gene: TRBJ1-1; V gene: TRBV6-5; D gene: NA; CDR3 length: 13
CDR3 DNA: TGTGCCAGCACGCAGGGAATGAACACTGAAGCTTTCTTT; CDR3 protein: CASTQGMNTEAFF; clone size: NA; J gene: TRBJ1-1; V gene: TRBV9; D gene: NA; CDR3 length: 13
CDR3 DNA: TGTGCCAGCAGCTTTTCGACAGGGAACTTTAACTATGGCTACACCTTC; CDR3 protein: CASSFSTGNFNYGYTF; clone size: NA; J gene: TRBJ1-2; V gene: TRBV7-8; D gene: TRBD1; CDR3 length: 16
CDR3 DNA: TGCGCCAGCAGAGGGACTAGCGGGGGACTTACCTACGAGCAGTACTTC; CDR3 protein: CASRGTSGGLTYEQYF; clone size: NA; J gene: TRBJ2-7; V gene: TRBV10-2; D gene: TRBD2; CDR3 length: 16
CDR3 DNA: TGTGCCAGCAGCTTGGACGAACCGAACACTGAAGCTTTCTTT; CDR3 protein: CASSLDEPNTEAFF; clone size: NA; J gene: TRBJ1-1; V gene: TRBV7-9; D gene: NA; CDR3 length: 14
CDR3 DNA: TGTGCCAGCAGTGCAAGCGGGAGAGGTGACAATGAGCAGTTCTTC; CDR3 protein: CASSASGRGDNEQFF; clone size: NA; J gene: TRBJ2-1; V gene: TRBV2; D gene: TRBD2; CDR3 length: 15
CDR3 DNA: TGTGCCAGCAGTATGAGGGACAGAAGGGCCGGGGAGCTGTTTTTT; CDR3 protein: CASSMRDRRAGELFF; clone size: NA; J gene: TRBJ2-2; V gene: TRBV27; D gene: TRBD1; CDR3 length: 15
CDR3 DNA: TGTGCCAGCAGTTACGGACAGGGTGTCTATGGCTACACCTTC; CDR3 protein: CASSYGQGVYGYTF; clone size: few; J gene: TRBJ1-2; V gene: TRBV6-5; D gene: TRBD1; CDR3 length: 14
CDR3 DNA: TGCAGCGTTAGCGGGACCCTACACCCTGGGGCCAACGTCCTGACTTTC; CDR3 protein: CSVSGTLHPGANVLTF; clone size: few; J gene: TRBJ2-6; V gene: TRBV29-1; D gene: TRBD2; CDR3 length: 16
CDR3 DNA: TGTGCCTGGAGTCCGGGAGACGAGCAGTACTTC; CDR3 protein: CAWSPGDEQYF; clone size: once; J gene: TRBJ2-7; V gene: TRBV30; D gene: NA; CDR3 length: 11
CDR3 DNA: TGTGCCAGCAGCTTAGGGACAGGGGGGACAGATACGCAGTATTTT; CDR3 protein: CASSLGTGGTDTQYF; clone size: NA; J gene: TRBJ2-3; V gene: TRBV11-2; D gene: TRBD1; CDR3 length: 15
CDR3 DNA: TGTGCCAGCAGCCCAGGCCCAGGGGGCGATCAGCCCCAGCATTTT; CDR3 protein: CASSPGPGGDQPQHF; clone size: NA; J gene: TRBJ1-5; V gene: TRBV13; D gene: TRBD1; CDR3 length: 15
CDR3 DNA: TGTGCCAGCAGTTACTCGGATGGGTACGAGCAGTACTTC; CDR3 protein: CASSYSDGYEQYF; clone size: NA; J gene: TRBJ2-7; V gene: TRBV6-5; D gene: NA; CDR3 length: 13
CDR3 DNA: TGTGCCAGCAGCCACGGGTCCACAGATACGCAGTATTTT; CDR3 protein: CASSHGSTDTQYF; clone size: NA; J gene: TRBJ2-3; V gene: TRBV7-2; D gene: NA; CDR3 length: 13
CDR3 DNA: TGTGCCTGGAGTCCCCGTGGTGGTGAAAAACTGTTTTTT; CDR3 protein: CAWSPRGGEKLFF; clone size: once; J gene: TRBJ1-4; V gene: TRBV30; D gene: NA; CDR3 length: 13
CDR3 DNA: TGCGCCAGCAGCCAAGATAAAATCACGGGGCCAGCTTTCTTT; CDR3 protein: CASSQDKITGPAFF; clone size: NA; J gene: TRBJ1-1; V gene: TRBV4-3; D gene: NA; CDR3 length: 14
CDR3 DNA: TGTGCCAGCAGTACAGGGGAGGTCATTGAAGCTTTCTTT; CDR3 protein: CASSTGEVIEAFF; clone size: NA; J gene: TRBJ1-1; V gene: TRBV6-2/TRBV6-3; D gene: TRBD1; CDR3 length: 13
CDR3 DNA: TGTGCCAGCAGCTTAGGTTCGGGCCTATATAGCAATCAGCCCCAGCATTTT; CDR3 protein: CASSLGSGLYSNQPQHF; clone size: NA; J gene: TRBJ1-5; V gene: TRBV7-6; D gene: NA; CDR3 length: 17
CDR3 DNA: TGCGCCAGCAGCTTGATTGGACAGGGTCAAGAGACCCAGTACTTC; CDR3 protein: CASSLIGQGQETQYF; clone size: NA; J gene: TRBJ2-5; V gene: TRBV5-1; D gene: TRBD1; CDR3 length: 15
CDR3 DNA: TGTGCCAGCACCCCGGGAGTTGGGAGCTACGAGCAGTACTTC; CDR3 protein: CASTPGVGSYEQYF; clone size: NA; J gene: TRBJ2-7; V gene: TRBV7-2; D gene: NA; CDR3 length: 14
CDR3 DNA: TGTGCCAGTAGTAGAGACTTGACTGAAGCTTTCTTT; CDR3 protein: CASSRDLTEAFF; clone size: NA; J gene: TRBJ1-1; V gene: TRBV19; D gene: NA; CDR3 length: 12
CDR3 DNA: TGTGCCAGCAGCTCGTACAGGTGGAGGTCACCCCTCCACTTT; CDR3 protein: CASSSYRWRSPLHF; clone size: NA; J gene: TRBJ1-6; V gene: TRBV7-4; D gene: NA; CDR3 length: 14
CDR3 DNA: TGTGCCAGCAGTTACTTCGAGCCCGTAACCACCGGGGAGCTGTTTTTT; CDR3 protein: CASSYFEPVTTGELFF; clone size: NA; J gene: TRBJ2-2; V gene: TRBV6-5; D gene: NA; CDR3 length: 16
CDR3 DNA: TGCGCCAGCAGCCAAGATCGGGCTGGAAACACCATATATTTT; CDR3 protein: CASSQDRAGNTIYF; clone size: NA; J gene: TRBJ1-3; V gene: TRBV4-3; D gene: NA; CDR3 length: 14
CDR3 DNA: TGTGCCAGCAGCACTCGGACAGGGTTTTCCTACGAGCAGTACTTC; CDR3 protein: CASSTRTGFSYEQYF; clone size: NA; J gene: TRBJ2-7; V gene: TRBV11-3; D gene: TRBD1; CDR3 length: 15
CDR3 DNA: TGCGCCAGCAGCCAAATAGCGGGGGGGTCCTACAATGAGCAGTTCTTC; CDR3 protein: CASSQIAGGSYNEQFF; clone size: NA; J gene: TRBJ2-1; V gene: TRBV4-3; D gene: TRBD2; CDR3 length: 16
CDR3 DNA: TGTGCCAGCAGTGAACGGGCTGGGGTGGACGGCTACACCTTC; CDR3 protein: CASSERAGVDGYTF; clone size: once; J gene: TRBJ1-2; V gene: TRBV2; D gene: NA; CDR3 length: 14
CDR3 DNA: TGTGCCAGCAGCTCGCGGGAGGAAGGAGACAATGAGCAGTTCTTC; CDR3 protein: CASSSREEGDNEQFF; clone size: NA; J gene: TRBJ2-1; V gene: TRBV11-3; D gene: TRBD2; CDR3 length: 15
CDR3 DNA: TGTGCTAGCAGCCGGGTACCCTTCGGACTAGCGGGGAGGGGAGGGGCCAACGTCCTGACTTTC; CDR3 protein: CASSRVPFGLAGRGGANVLTF; clone size: NA; J gene: TRBJ2-6; V gene: TRBV7-7; D gene: TRBD2; CDR3 length: 21
CDR3 DNA: TGTGCCAGCAGCCCTAGGGACAGGTATCAGCCCCAGCATTTT; CDR3 protein: CASSPRDRYQPQHF; clone size: NA; J gene: TRBJ1-5; V gene: TRBV28; D gene: TRBD1; CDR3 length: 14
CDR3 DNA: TGTGCCAGCAGCTTCCCAGGGTCAACTGCGCGAGGCTACACCTTC; CDR3 protein: CASSFPGSTARGYTF; clone size: NA; J gene: TRBJ1-2; V gene: TRBV11-3; D gene: NA; CDR3 length: 15
CDR3 DNA: TGTGCCGTTGACGACGCGGGTGGCTACACCTTC; CDR3 protein: CAVDDAGGYTF; clone size: NA; J gene: TRBJ1-2; V gene: TRBV30; D gene: NA; CDR3 length: 11
CDR3 DNA: TGTGCCAGCAGCCCCCGGGACAGGGAGACAGATACGCAGTATTTT; CDR3 protein: CASSPRDRETDTQYF; clone size: NA; J gene: TRBJ2-3; V gene: TRBV6-5; D gene: TRBD1; CDR3 length: 15
CDR3 DNA: TGTGCCAGCACGCGATCGGACTCCTACGAGCAGTACTTC; CDR3 protein: CASTRSDSYEQYF; clone size: few; J gene: TRBJ2-7; V gene: TRBV2; D gene: NA; CDR3 length: 13
CDR3 DNA: TGTGCCAGCATTAGGGGACTAGCTAGCACAGATACGCAGTATTTT; CDR3 protein: CASIRGLASTDTQYF; clone size: NA; J gene: TRBJ2-3; V gene: TRBV2; D gene: TRBD2; CDR3 length: 15
CDR3 DNA: TGCAGCGTTTCAGGGTCGACTGAAGCTTTCTTT; CDR3 protein: CSVSGSTEAFF; clone size: NA; J gene: TRBJ1-1; V gene: TRBV29-1; D gene: NA; CDR3 length: 11
CDR3 DNA: TGTGCCAGCAGTAATGGTCCCGCGTTCGGGAAACTGTTTTTT; CDR3 protein: CASSNGPAFGKLFF; clone size: NA; J gene: TRBJ1-4; V gene: TRBV6-6; D gene: NA; CDR3 length: 14
CDR3 DNA: TGTGCCAGCAGCAAGCTCGGACAGGGGGCTGGAACCGGGGAGCTGTTTTTT; CDR3 protein: CASSKLGQGAGTGELFF; clone size: NA; J gene: TRBJ2-2; V gene: TRBV7-9; D gene: TRBD1; CDR3 length: 17
CDR3 DNA: TGTGCCAGCAGCCCCCTTAGGGGGTACTCCGGGGAGCTGTTTTTT; CDR3 protein: CASSPLRGYSGELFF; clone size: NA; J gene: TRBJ2-2; V gene: TRBV27; D gene: NA; CDR3 length: 15
CDR3 DNA: TGTGCCAGCAGCCTGACAGGAGGGGTTGCGAACACCGGGGAGCTGTTTTTT; CDR3 protein: CASSLTGGVANTGELFF; clone size: once; J gene: TRBJ2-2; V gene: TRBV5-5; D gene: NA; CDR3 length: 17
CDR3 DNA: TGCGCCAGCAGCCAAGAGCGTGGATCACAGACCTACGAGCAGTACTTC; CDR3 protein: CASSQERGSQTYEQYF; clone size: NA; J gene: TRBJ2-7; V gene: TRBV4-1; D gene: NA; CDR3 length: 16
CDR3 DNA: TGTGCCAGCAGTAACCCTTGGACAGGGATCTACGAGCAGTACTTC; CDR3 protein: CASSNPWTGIYEQYF; clone size: NA; J gene: TRBJ2-7; V gene: TRBV5-6; D gene: TRBD1; CDR3 length: 15
CDR3 DNA: TGTGCCAGCAGTTGGGGGACAGGGGTTCACGGGGAGCTGTTTTTT; CDR3 protein: CASSWGTGVHGELFF; clone size: NA; J gene: TRBJ2-2; V gene: TRBV27; D gene: TRBD1; CDR3 length: 15
CDR3 DNA: TGTGCCAGCAGTTTACAAGGGTCGGAGCAGTTCTTC; CDR3 protein: CASSLQGSEQFF; clone size: NA; J gene: TRBJ2-1; V gene: TRBV12-3/TRBV12-4; D gene: NA; CDR3 length: 12
CDR3 DNA: TGTGCCAGCAGTTTACAGGGAATCACTGAAGCTTTCTTT; CDR3 protein: CASSLQGITEAFF; clone size: NA; J gene: TRBJ1-1; V gene: TRBV12-3/TRBV12-4; D gene: NA; CDR3 length: 13
CDR3 DNA: TGTGCCAGCAGCTCACCGGGACAGGGTTTTTCTAACTATGGCTACACCTTC; CDR3 protein: CASSSPGQGFSNYGYTF; clone size: NA; J gene: TRBJ1-2; V gene: TRBV7-9; D gene: TRBD1; CDR3 length: 17
CDR3 DNA: TGTGCCAGCAGTTGGCCGGGACAGGGCCGGAGAGAGCAGTTCTTC; CDR3 protein: CASSWPGQGRREQFF; clone size: medium-sized; J gene: TRBJ2-1; V gene: TRBV27; D gene: TRBD1; CDR3 length: 15
CDR3 DNA: TGCGCCAGCAGCCAAGACCCGACTAGCGGGGCTTACAATGAGCAGTTCTTC; CDR3 protein: CASSQDPTSGAYNEQFF; clone size: NA; J gene: TRBJ2-1; V gene: TRBV4-1; D gene: TRBD2; CDR3 length: 17